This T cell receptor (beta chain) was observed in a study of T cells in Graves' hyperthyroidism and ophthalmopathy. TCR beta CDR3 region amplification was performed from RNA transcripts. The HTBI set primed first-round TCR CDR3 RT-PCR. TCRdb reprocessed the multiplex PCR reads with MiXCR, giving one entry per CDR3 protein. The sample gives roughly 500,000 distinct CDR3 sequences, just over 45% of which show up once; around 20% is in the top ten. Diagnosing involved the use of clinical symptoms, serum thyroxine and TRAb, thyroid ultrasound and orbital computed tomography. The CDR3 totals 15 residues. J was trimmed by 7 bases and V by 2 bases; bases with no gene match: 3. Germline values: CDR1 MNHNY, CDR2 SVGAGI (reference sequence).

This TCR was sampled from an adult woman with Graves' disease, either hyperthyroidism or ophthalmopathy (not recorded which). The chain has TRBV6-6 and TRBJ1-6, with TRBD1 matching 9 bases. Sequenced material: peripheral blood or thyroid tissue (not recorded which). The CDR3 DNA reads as TGTGCCAGCAGTTACCGGGACAGGGAAAATTCACCCCTCCACTTT. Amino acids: CASSYRDRENSPLHF.